This T cell receptor beta chain was documented in a study of long-term antiretroviral therapy in people with HIV. With V trimmed by 3 bases and J by 7 bases, 3 bases remained unmatched. Germline CDR1 SGHVS, CDR2 FNYEAQ. CDR3 size: 15 residues. Study results and limitations: Repertoires with HIV possessed tighter CDR3 length spans than those of controls.

This was the immunoSEQ v3.0 assay at survey level. Method: immunoSEQ multiplex PCR; TCRdb's copy keeps in-frame clones and lacks some. The data contain about 17,000 clones, approximately 75% of them singletons. As concerns this clone: Its antigen is currently unknown.

This material consisted of unsorted PBMCs, taken 0.3 years after starting antiretroviral therapy. This sequence joins TRBV7-6 and TRBJ2-1; 13 positions agree with TRBD2. This TCR was sampled from a man younger than 35 with HIV. This CDR3 is CASSLTSGGTNEQFF. The CDR3 DNA reads as TGTGCCAGCAGCTTGACTAGCGGGGGGACTAATGAGCAGTTCTTC.